The 6 T cell receptor beta chains below come from one sample, sequenced in a study of T cell repertoires in ileal Crohn's disease. Time point described: inflamed ileum from the surgical specimen. Measured with immunoSEQ multiplex PCR; TCRdb has only the in-frame clones, and not every one. The sample contains 9,500 to 12,000 clones, 87% of which appear only once. Sequencing was done on a sample of ileal tissue. The origin of the receptors is an adult with Crohn's disease.

The chain couples TRBV2 to TRBJ2-1, with 8 bases lining up with TRBD1. Germline CDR1 is SNHLY and CDR2 is FYNNEI. CDR3 length equals 14 residues. Losses at the gene ends were 7 bases for V and 6 bases for J; bases not matched to a gene: 8. In DNA form, the CDR3 reads TGTGCCAGCAAACTTGGACAGGGACTCAATGAGCAGTTCTTC. It encodes CASKLGQGLNEQFF.

V and J are TRBV5-1 and TRBJ1-1; 7 bases are shared with TRBD1. The CDR3 runs to 15 residues. Germline V gives CDR1 SGHRS, CDR2 YFSETQ. Trimming cost V 4 bases and J 5 bases; bases outside gene matches: 11. The CDR3 reads CASSHRQGVDTEAFF. The DNA for the CDR3 is TGCGCCAGCAGCCATCGACAGGGCGTAGATACTGAAGCTTTCTTT.

The CDR3 reads CASSPGLAANEQFF. Here the CDR3 DNA reads TGTGCCAGCAGTCCGGGACTAGCGGCCAATGAGCAGTTCTTC. V usage is TRBV25-1 and J usage is TRBJ2-1, with TRBD2 matching 11 bases. Germline V gene lookup returns CDR1 MGHDK and CDR2 SYGVNS. The J segment lost 6 bases and the V segment lost 5 bases, leaving 3 bases of the junction unmatched. The CDR3 loop spans 14 amino acids.

This chain's CDR3 is CASSSGPVTQYF. Here the CDR3 DNA reads TGTGCCAGCAGCTCGGGACCGGTGACCCAGTACTTC. V gene TRBV7-9 combines with J gene TRBJ2-5, with D perhaps given as TRBD1 or TRBD2 (5 bases each). The germline gives CDR1 SEHNR, CDR2 FQNEAQ (reference sequence). There are 12 residues in the CDR3. V was shortened by 4 bases and J by 7 bases, with 10 bases between the two germline ends.

The chain is built from TRBV5-1 and TRBJ2-3; D is uncertain. Per the germline V gene, CDR1 is SGHRS and CDR2 is YFSETQ. The CDR3 is 12 amino acids. V was trimmed by 7 bases and J by 2 bases, leaving 8 bases between them. The CDR3 nucleotides read TGCGCCAGCTCCACCACCACAGATACGCAGTATTTT. This sequence encodes CASSTTTDTQYF.

This chain links TRBV9 with TRBJ2-2; D gene unclear. Trimming left V 4 bases short and J 4 bases short, with 17 bases between. CDR1 SGDLS and CDR2 YYNGEE come from the germline V gene. The CDR3 consists of 16 residues. This CDR3 is CASSTRPNGITGELFF. DNA of the CDR3: TGTGCCAGCAGCACTCGGCCTAATGGGATCACCGGGGAGCTGTTTTTT.